This record looks at one T cell receptor (beta chain) sequence and its context. Its matching antigen is unknown. Trimming shortened V by 5 bases and J by 3 bases, and 10 bases separated the two germline ends. In germline, CDR1 is LGHNA, CDR2 YNFKEQ. CDR3 length equals 13 residues. Measured with immunoSEQ multiplex PCR; TCRdb has only the in-frame clones, and not every one. The sample contains approximately 13,000 clones, approximately 80% of which appear only once. This sample was taken from a study of T cell repertoires in ileal Crohn's disease. Study-level information: 30% to 40% were active smokers at surgery; median disease duration was roughly 7.9 years. Overall study results and limits: Every patient over 26.8% clonality showed endoscopic recurrence. Compared with CD4 T cells, sorted CD8 cells carried more expanded clones.

The time point was: inflamed ileum from the surgical specimen. Included were adult ileal or ileocolonic Crohn's patients indicated for ileocolonic resection. The clonotype comes from an adult with Crohn's disease. This sequence joins TRBV4-2 and TRBJ1-1; weak D call: TRBD1 (6 bases). Sample: ileal tissue. CDR3: CASSADRDTEAFF. The CDR3 bases are TGTGCCAGCAGCGCGGACAGAGACACTGAAGCTTTCTTT.